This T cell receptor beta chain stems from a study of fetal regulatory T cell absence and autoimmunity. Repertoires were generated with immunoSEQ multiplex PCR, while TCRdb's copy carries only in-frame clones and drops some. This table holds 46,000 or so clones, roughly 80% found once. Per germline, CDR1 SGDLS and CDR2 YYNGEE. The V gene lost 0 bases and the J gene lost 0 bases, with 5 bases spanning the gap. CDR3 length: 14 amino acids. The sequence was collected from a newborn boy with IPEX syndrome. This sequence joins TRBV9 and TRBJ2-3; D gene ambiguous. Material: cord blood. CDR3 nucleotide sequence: TGTGCCAGCAGCGTAGAGGACAGCACAGATACGCAGTATTTT. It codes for CASSVEDSTDTQYF.